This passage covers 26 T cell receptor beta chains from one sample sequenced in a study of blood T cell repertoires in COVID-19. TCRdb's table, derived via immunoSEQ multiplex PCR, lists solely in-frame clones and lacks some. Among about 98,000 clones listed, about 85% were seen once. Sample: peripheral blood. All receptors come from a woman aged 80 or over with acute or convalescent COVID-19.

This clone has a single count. The CDR3 sequence: CASSQERQVPGYTF. The CDR3 nucleotides read TGTGCCAGCAGTCAGGAGAGACAGGTGCCCGGCTACACCTTC. This chain connects TRBV6-5 to TRBJ1-2; a possible D gene is TRBD1 (6 bases). Germline V CDR1 and CDR2: MNHEY, SVGAGI. Trimming shortened V by 5 bases and J by 8 bases, and 18 bases separated the two germline ends. The CDR3 contains 14 residues.

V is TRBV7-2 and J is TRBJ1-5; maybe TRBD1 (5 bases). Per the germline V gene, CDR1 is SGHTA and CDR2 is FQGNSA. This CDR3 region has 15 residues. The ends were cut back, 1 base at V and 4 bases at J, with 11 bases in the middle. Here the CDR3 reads CASSLGAGNNQPQHF. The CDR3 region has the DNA TGTGCCAGCAGCTTAGGAGCAGGGAATAATCAGCCCCAGCATTTT.

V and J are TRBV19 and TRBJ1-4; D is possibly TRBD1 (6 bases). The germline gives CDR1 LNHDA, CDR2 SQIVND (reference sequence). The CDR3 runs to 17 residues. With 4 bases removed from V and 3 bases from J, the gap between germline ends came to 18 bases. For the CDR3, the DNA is TGTGCCAGTAGTACCCTACAAACAGGGACGGCTAATGAAAAACTGTTTTTT. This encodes CASSTLQTGTANEKLFF.

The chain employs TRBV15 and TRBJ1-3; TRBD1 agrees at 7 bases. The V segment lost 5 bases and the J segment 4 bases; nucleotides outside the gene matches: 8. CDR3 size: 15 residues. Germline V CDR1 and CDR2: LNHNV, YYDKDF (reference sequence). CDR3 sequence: CATSYDRDRGNTIYF. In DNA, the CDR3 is TGTGCCACCAGCTACGACAGGGACCGGGGAAACACCATATATTTT.

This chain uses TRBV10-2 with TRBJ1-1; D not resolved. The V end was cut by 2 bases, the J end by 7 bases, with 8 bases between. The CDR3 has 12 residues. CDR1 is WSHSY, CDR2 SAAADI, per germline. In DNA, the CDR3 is TGCGCCAGCAGTGAGCGAGGATTTGAAGCTTTCTTT. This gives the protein CASSERGFEAFF.

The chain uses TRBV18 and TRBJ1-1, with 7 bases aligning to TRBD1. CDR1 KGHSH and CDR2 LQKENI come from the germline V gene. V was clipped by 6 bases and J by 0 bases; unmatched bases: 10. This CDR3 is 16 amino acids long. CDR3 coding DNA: TGTGCCAGCTCGCGCCGAAGGGACAGCATGAACACTGAAGCTTTCTTT. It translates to CASSRRRDSMNTEAFF.

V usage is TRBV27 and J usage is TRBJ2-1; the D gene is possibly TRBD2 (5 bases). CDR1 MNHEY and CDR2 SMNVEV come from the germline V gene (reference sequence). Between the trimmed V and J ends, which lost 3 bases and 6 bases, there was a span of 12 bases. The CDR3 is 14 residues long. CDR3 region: CASSLGYRGNEQFF. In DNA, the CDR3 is TGTGCCAGCAGTTTGGGGTATCGGGGCAATGAGCAGTTCTTC.

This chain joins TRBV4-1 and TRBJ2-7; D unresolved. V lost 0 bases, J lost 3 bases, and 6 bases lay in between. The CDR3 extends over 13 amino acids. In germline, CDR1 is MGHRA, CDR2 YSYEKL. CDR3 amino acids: CASSQDAGYEQYF. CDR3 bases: TGCGCCAGCAGCCAAGACGCAGGCTACGAGCAGTACTTC.

The CDR3, as DNA: TGTGCCATCAGTGCGGGACACCAAGGCTATGGCTACACCTTC. Translated: CAISAGHQGYGYTF. The V and J genes are TRBV10-3 and TRBJ1-2, with a tentative D call TRBD1 (6 bases). V lost 4 bases, J lost 4 bases, and 13 bases lay in between. The germline V gene encodes CDR1 ENHRY and CDR2 SYGVKD. The CDR3 totals 14 residues.

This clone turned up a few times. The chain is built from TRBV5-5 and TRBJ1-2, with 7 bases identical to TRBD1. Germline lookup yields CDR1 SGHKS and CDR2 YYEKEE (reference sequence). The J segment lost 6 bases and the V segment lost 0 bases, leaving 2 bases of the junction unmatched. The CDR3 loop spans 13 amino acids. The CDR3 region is CASSLGQGDGYTF. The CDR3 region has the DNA TGTGCCAGCAGCTTGGGGCAGGGGGATGGCTACACCTTC.

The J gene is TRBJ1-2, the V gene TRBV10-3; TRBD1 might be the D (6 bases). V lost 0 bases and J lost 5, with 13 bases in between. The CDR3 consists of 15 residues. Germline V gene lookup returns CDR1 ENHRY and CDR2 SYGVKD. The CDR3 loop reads CAISESGAGRYGYTF. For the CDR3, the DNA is TGTGCCATCAGTGAGTCGGGGGCAGGGCGGTATGGCTACACCTTC.

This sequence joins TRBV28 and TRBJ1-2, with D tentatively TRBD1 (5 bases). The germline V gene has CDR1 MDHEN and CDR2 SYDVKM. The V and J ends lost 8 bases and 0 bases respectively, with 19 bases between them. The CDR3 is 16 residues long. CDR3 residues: CASVTNPGRTNYGYTF. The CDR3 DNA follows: TGTGCCAGCGTAACAAACCCAGGGAGGACTAACTATGGCTACACCTTC.

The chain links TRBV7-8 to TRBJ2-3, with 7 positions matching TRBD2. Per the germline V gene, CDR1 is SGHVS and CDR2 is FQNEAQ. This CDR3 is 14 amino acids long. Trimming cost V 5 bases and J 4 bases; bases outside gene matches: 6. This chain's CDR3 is CASSAPGGPDTQYF. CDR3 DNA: TGTGCCAGCAGCGCACCGGGGGGTCCAGATACGCAGTATTTT.

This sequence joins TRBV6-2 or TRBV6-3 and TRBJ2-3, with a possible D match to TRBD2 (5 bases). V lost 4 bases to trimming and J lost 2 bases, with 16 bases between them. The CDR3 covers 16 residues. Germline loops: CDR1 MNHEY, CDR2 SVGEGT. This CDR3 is CASSSRTSLSTDTQYF. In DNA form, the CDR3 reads TGTGCCAGCAGTTCGAGGACTTCCCTTTCCACAGATACGCAGTATTTT.

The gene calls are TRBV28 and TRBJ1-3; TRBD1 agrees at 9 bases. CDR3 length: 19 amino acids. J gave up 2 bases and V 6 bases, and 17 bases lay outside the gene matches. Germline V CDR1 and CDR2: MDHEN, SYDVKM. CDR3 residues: CASSSPSTGGLRAGNTIYF. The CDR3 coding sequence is TGTGCCAGCAGCTCTCCGAGCACAGGGGGCCTTAGGGCTGGAAACACCATATATTTT.

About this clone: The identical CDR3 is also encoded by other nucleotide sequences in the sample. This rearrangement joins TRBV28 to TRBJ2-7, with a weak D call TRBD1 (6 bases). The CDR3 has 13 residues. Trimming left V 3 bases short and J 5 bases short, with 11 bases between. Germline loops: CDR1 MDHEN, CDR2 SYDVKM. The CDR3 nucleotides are TGTGCCAGCAGTTTTCTCTCAGGGGACGAGCAGTACTTC. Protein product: CASSFLSGDEQYF.

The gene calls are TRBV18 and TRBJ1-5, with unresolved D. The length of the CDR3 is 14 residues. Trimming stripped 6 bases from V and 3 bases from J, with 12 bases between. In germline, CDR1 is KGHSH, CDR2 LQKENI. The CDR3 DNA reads TGTGCCAGCTCGGCCCGGAGAGACAATCAGCCCCAGCATTTT. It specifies CASSARRDNQPQHF.

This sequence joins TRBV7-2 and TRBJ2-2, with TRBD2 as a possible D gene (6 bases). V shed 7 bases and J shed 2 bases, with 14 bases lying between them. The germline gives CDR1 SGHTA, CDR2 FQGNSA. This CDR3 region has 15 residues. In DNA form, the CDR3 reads TGTGCCAGCAACTCAGGCGGGGCTAACACCGGGGAGCTGTTTTTT. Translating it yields CASNSGGANTGELFF.

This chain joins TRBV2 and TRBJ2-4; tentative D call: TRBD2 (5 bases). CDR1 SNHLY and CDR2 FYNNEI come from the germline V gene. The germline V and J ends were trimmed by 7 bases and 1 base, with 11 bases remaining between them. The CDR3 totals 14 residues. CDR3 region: CASKQLVAKNIQYF. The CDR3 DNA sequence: TGTGCCAGCAAACAACTAGTTGCCAAAAACATTCAGTACTTC.

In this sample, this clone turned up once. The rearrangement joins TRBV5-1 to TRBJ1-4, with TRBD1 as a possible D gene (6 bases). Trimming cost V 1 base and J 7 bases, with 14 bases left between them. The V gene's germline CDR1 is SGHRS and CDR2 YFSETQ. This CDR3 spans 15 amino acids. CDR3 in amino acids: CASSLSGRGTEKLFF. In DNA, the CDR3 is TGCGCCAGCAGCTTGTCCGGCAGGGGAACTGAAAAACTGTTTTTT.

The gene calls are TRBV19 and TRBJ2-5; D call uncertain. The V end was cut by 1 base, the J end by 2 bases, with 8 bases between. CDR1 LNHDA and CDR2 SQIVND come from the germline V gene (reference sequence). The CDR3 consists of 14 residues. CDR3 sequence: CASSIVGGQETQYF. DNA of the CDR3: TGTGCCAGTAGTATAGTTGGCGGTCAAGAGACCCAGTACTTC.

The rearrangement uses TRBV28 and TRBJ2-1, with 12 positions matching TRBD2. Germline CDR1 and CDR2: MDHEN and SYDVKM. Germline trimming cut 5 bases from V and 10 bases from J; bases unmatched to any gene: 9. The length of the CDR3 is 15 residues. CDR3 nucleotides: TGTGCCAGCAGTGTCTCTAGCGGGGGGGCACACGAGCAGTTCTTC. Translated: CASSVSSGGAHEQFF.

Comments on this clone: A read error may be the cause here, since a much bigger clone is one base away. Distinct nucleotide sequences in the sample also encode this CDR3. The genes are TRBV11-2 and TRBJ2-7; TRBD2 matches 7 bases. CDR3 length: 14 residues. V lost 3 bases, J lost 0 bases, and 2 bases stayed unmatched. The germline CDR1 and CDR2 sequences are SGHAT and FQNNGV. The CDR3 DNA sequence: TGTGCCAGCAGCTTGGGGGGGGGCTCCTACGAGCAGTACTTC. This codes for CASSLGGGSYEQYF. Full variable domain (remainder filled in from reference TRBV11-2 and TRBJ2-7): EAGVAQSPRYKIIEKRQSVAFWCNPISGHATLYWYQQILGQGPKLLIQFQNNGVVDDSQLPKDRFSAERLKGVDSTLKIQPAKLEDSAVYLCASSLGGGSYEQYFGPGTRLTVT.

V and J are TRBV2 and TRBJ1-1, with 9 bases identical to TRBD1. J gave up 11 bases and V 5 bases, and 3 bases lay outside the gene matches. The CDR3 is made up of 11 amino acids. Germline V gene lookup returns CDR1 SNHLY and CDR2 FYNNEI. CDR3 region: CASSPDRGAFF. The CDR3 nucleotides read TGTGCCAGCAGTCCAGACAGGGGGGCTTTCTTT. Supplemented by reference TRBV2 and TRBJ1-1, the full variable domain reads EPEVTQTPSHQVTQMGQEVILRCVPISNHLYFYWYRQILGQKVEFLVSFYNNEISEKSEIFDDQFSVERPDGSNFTLKIRSTKLEDSAMYFCASSPDRGAFFGQGTRLTVV.

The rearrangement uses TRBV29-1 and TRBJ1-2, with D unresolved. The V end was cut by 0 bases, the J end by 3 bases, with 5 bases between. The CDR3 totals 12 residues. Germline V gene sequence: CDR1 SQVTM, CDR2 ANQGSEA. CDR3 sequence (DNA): TGCAGCGTTGAAGACGAGGACTATGGCTACACCTTC. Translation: CSVEDEDYGYTF.

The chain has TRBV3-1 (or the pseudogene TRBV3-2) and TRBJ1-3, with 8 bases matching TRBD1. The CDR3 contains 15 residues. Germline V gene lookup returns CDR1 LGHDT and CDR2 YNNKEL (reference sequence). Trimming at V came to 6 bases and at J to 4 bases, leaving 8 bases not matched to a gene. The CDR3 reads CASRPTGGKGNTIYF. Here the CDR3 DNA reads TGTGCCAGCAGGCCCACAGGGGGTAAAGGAAACACCATATATTTT.